This record concerns one T cell receptor beta chain sequence. The target antigen is unknown. This record belongs to a study of long-term antiretroviral therapy in people with HIV. General study points: HIV repertoire CDR3 lengths ranged less widely than those of controls.

Researchers ran immunoSEQ v3.0 at survey level. TCRdb's copy holds only in-frame clones and misses some; the assay was immunoSEQ multiplex PCR. The repertoire holds 20,000 to 30,000 clones, with 85% to 90% as singletons. The CDR3 sequence is 15 residues long. V gave up 2 bases and J gave up 4 bases; unmatched junction bases: 8. The germline V gene has CDR1 SGHTA and CDR2 FQGNSA. This receptor was obtained from a man aged 40-55 years with HIV. The starting material was unsorted PBMCs, obtained about 5 years after starting antiretroviral therapy. The V and J genes are TRBV7-2 and TRBJ2-7; 7 nucleotides match TRBD1. CDR3 sequence: CASSLSGGQTYEQYF. Here the CDR3 DNA reads TGTGCCAGCAGCTTATCAGGGGGACAGACTTACGAGCAGTACTTC.